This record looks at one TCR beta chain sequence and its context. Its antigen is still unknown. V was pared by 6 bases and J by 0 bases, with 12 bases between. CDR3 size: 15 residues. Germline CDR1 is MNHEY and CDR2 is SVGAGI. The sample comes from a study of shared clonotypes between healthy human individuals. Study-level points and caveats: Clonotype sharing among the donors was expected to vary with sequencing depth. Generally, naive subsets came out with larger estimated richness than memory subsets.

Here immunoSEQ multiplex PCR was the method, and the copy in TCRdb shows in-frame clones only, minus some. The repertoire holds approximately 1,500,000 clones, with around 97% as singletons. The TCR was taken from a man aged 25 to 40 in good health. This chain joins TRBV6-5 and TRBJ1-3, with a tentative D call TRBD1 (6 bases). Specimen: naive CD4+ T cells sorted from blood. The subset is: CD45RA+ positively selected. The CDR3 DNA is TGTGCCAGCAGGCCCGGGACAATCTCTGGAAACACCATATATTTT. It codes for CASRPGTISGNTIYF.